This T cell receptor (beta chain) was obtained from a study of T cells in Graves' hyperthyroidism and ophthalmopathy. The table lists this clonotype with many counts. Amplification of TCR beta CDR3 regions used RNA as the template. HTBI primers drove first-round RT-PCR of the TCR CDR3. TCRdb analysed the multiplex PCR reads with MiXCR anew, one entry per CDR3 protein. Among around 600,000 distinct CDR3 sequences listed, more than 12% were seen once. V was clipped by 6 bases and J by 8 bases; unmatched bases: 8. Germline V gives CDR1 MNHNS, CDR2 SASEGT. This CDR3 spans 15 amino acids. The receptor was isolated from a woman between 45 and 60 years old with Graves' ophthalmopathy. The V call is TRBV6-1, the J call TRBJ2-1, with 12 bases that match TRBD2. Sequencing input: blood. The CDR3 protein is CASRPLAGGRDEQFF. The CDR3 DNA sequence: TGTGCCAGCAGACCACTAGCGGGAGGCAGGGATGAGCAGTTCTTC.